The 18 T cell receptor beta chains below come from one sample, sequenced in a study of beta chain features in type 1 diabetes. Whole-study findings and limits: TCRB CDR3s were moderately but significantly shorter in Type 1 diabetes patients in all four CD4+ subsets.

Their antigen targets remain unknown. TCRB transcripts that were expressed got sequenced, as all of the isolated RNA had been reverse transcribed. Using immunoSEQ multiplex PCR, the repertoire was profiled, and TCRdb retains in-frame clones only, with some absent. The profile shows fewer than 300,000 clones, about a fifth of them singletons. Sequenced sample: naive CD4+ T cells from blood. Receptors originate from a woman in her 40s with type 1 diabetes.

This clone turned up a few times. The junction differs from germline at one of its ends, possibly a read error. This chain uses TRBV7-9 with TRBJ2-1, with a tentative D call TRBD2 (5 bases). The CDR3 consists of 14 residues. Germline CDR1 and CDR2: SEHNR and FQNEAQ (reference sequence). The CDR3 loop is CASTLTGPSGEQFF. DNA for the CDR3: TGTGCCAGCACCTTAACCGGGCCGAGCGGTGAGCAGTTCTTC.

This clone was seen more than once but under ten times. The V and J genes are TRBV7-9 and TRBJ1-3; D may be TRBD1 (5 bases). Germline-derived CDR1 and CDR2 are SEHNR and FQNEAQ (reference sequence). V gave up 5 bases and J gave up 4 bases, with 15 bases separating them. CDR3 length: 15 residues. As DNA, the CDR3 is TGTGCCAGCAGCACGACCACGACAGCAGGAAACACCATATATTTT. Translating it yields CASSTTTTAGNTIYF.

This chain links TRBV23-1 with TRBJ1-5; D perhaps matches TRBD1 (6 bases). TRBV23-1 is filed as an ORF, its function uncertain. Trimming took 4 bases from V and 0 from J, leaving 10 bases between them. CDR3 length: 15 amino acids. CDR3 in DNA: TGCGCCAGCAGTCTTAGGACAGATAGCAATCAGCCCCAGCATTTT. It yields the protein CASSLRTDSNQPQHF.

The J gene is TRBJ2-2, the V gene TRBV6-5, with TRBD1 identical over 7 bases. CDR1 MNHEY and CDR2 SVGAGI come from the germline V gene. Unmatched junction bases numbered 3, after V lost 2 bases and J lost 0 bases. This CDR3 region has 16 residues. The DNA of the CDR3 is TGTGCCAGCAGTTACCCCGGGACAGCGAACACCGGGGAGCTGTTTTTT. Translated: CASSYPGTANTGELFF.

This chain joins TRBV30 and TRBJ2-7; 8 bases line up with TRBD2. The CDR3 length is 14 residues. The trim removed 0 bases at V and 3 bases at J, leaving 4 bases unmatched. Germline V CDR1 and CDR2: GTSNPN, SVGIG (reference sequence). CDR3 sequence reads: CAWSVLAGYYEQYF. CDR3 sequence (DNA): TGTGCCTGGAGTGTATTAGCGGGGTACTACGAGCAGTACTTC.

This clone was found a few times. This rearrangement joins TRBV9 to TRBJ2-5; tentative D call: TRBD2 (5 bases). V gave up 0 bases and J gave up 4 bases, with 13 bases separating them. CDR1 is SGDLS and CDR2 is YYNGEE in the germline V gene. This CDR3 has 15 residues. CDR3 amino acids: CASSVGSIEGETQYF. In DNA form, the CDR3 reads TGTGCCAGCAGCGTAGGTAGTATTGAGGGAGAGACCCAGTACTTC.

The gene calls are TRBV5-4 and TRBJ2-1; D might be TRBD2 (5 bases). The V gene's germline CDR1 is SGHNT and CDR2 YYREEE (reference sequence). V shed 0 bases and J shed 6 bases, with 13 bases lying between them. This CDR3 contains 15 residues. CDR3 loop: CASSLVGVTFNEQFF. The CDR3, as DNA: TGTGCCAGCAGCTTGGTGGGAGTAACCTTCAATGAGCAGTTCTTC.

The rearrangement joins TRBV5-1 to TRBJ1-6, with D uncertain. This CDR3 is built from 15 residues. Germline V lookup: CDR1 SGHRS, CDR2 YFSETQ. The V and J ends lost 1 base and 7 bases respectively, with 12 bases between them. Here the CDR3 DNA reads TGCGCCAGCAGCTTGTGGAGGGAAATGAATTCACCCCTCCACTTT. As protein: CASSLWREMNSPLHF.

Here the CDR3 reads CAWRGDTTKIGEAFF. The CDR3 DNA reads as TGTGCCTGGAGAGGGGACACAACTAAGATTGGTGAAGCTTTCTTT. The rearrangement links TRBV30 to TRBJ1-1, with a possible D match to TRBD1 (6 bases). CDR3 length: 15 residues. The V and J ends lost 3 bases and 7 bases respectively, with 21 bases between them. CDR1 and CDR2 (germline): GTSNPN, SVGIG (reference sequence).

This clone occurred a few times. The V gene is TRBV2, the J gene TRBJ2-1; possibly TRBD1 for D (6 bases). The CDR3 spans 13 residues. Germline V lookup: CDR1 SNHLY, CDR2 FYNNEI. Trimming left V 6 bases short and J 10 bases short, with 16 bases between. The CDR3: CASRRQAWGEQFF. The CDR3 bases are TGTGCCAGCAGAAGACAGGCCTGGGGGGAGCAGTTCTTC.

This clone was picked up a small number of times. V usage is TRBV29-1 and J usage is TRBJ2-7; D is possibly TRBD2 (8 bases). The CDR3 extends over 15 amino acids. V was cut by 5 bases and J by 1 base, with 18 bases left in between. Per germline, CDR1 SQVTM and CDR2 ANQGSEA. CDR3 protein: CSVREGDSQSYEQYF. The CDR3 region has the DNA TGCAGCGTTCGGGAGGGGGACAGCCAATCCTACGAGCAGTACTTC.

J is TRBJ2-1 and V is TRBV19; D possibly corresponds to TRBD2 (6 bases). The CDR3 spans 15 residues. Trimming stripped 3 bases from V and 6 bases from J, with 15 bases between. Germline assignment: CDR1 LNHDA and CDR2 SQIVND (reference sequence). The CDR3 nucleotides are TGTGCCAGTAGTATCTTGGAGGGTGATGGCAATGAGCAGTTCTTC. Residues: CASSILEGDGNEQFF.

The chain combines TRBV18 with TRBJ1-2, with a weak D call TRBD1 (5 bases). The germline V gene has CDR1 KGHSH and CDR2 LQKENI. V lost 2 bases to trimming and J lost 5 bases, with 12 bases between them. The CDR3 consists of 14 residues. The CDR3 nucleotides are TGTGCCAGCTCACCAGGGGCAGGGCTATATGGCTACACCTTC. Amino acids: CASSPGAGLYGYTF.

The chain recombines TRBV7-3 with TRBJ2-5, with 10 bases lining up with TRBD2. Unmatched junction bases numbered 8, after V lost 2 bases and J lost 2 bases. Per germline, CDR1 SGHTA and CDR2 FQGTGA. CDR3 length equals 17 residues. The CDR3 coding sequence is TGTGCCAGCAGCTTAGGGCTAGCGGGGGCCGGGCAAGAGACCCAGTACTTC. This sequence encodes CASSLGLAGAGQETQYF. The full variable domain, its missing parts supplied by reference TRBV7-3 and TRBJ2-5, is GAGVSQTPSNKVTEKGKYVELRCDPISGHTALYWYRQSLGQGPEFLIYFQGTGAADDSGLPNDRFFAVRPEGSVSTLKIQRTERGDSAVYLCASSLGLAGAGQETQYFGPGTRLLVL.

This clone showed up just a few times. The CDR3 DNA follows: TGTGCCAGCAGTTCACAGGGGGGGAGTCAGCCCCAGCATTTT. It specifies CASSSQGGSQPQHF. This chain links TRBV6-5 with TRBJ1-5; 8 nucleotides line up with TRBD1. The V gene end was trimmed by 4 bases and the J gene end by 6 bases; junction bases not matched to a gene: 5. Germline CDR1 reads MNHEY; CDR2 reads SVGAGI. The CDR3 is 14 residues long.

Only a few counts were recorded for this clone. This sequence joins TRBV30 and TRBJ2-2, with D hard to call. Trimming left V 2 bases short and J 2 bases short, with 9 bases between. Germline V lookup: CDR1 GTSNPN, CDR2 SVGIG (reference sequence). The CDR3 runs to 14 residues. This CDR3 reads CAWSPGPNTGELFF. The DNA for the CDR3 is TGTGCCTGGAGTCCGGGTCCAAACACCGGGGAGCTGTTTTTT.

This clone showed up just a few times. This sequence joins TRBV25-1 and TRBJ1-6; 10 bases agree with TRBD1. The germline V gene encodes CDR1 MGHDK and CDR2 SYGVNS. This CDR3 is built from 14 residues. V gave up 5 bases and J gave up 9 bases; unmatched junction bases: 4. The CDR3 bases are TGTGCCAGCAGTCCCGACAGGGGGCCTTCACCCCTCCACTTT. Encoded protein: CASSPDRGPSPLHF. Looking up the rest from reference TRBV25-1 and TRBJ1-6 gives the full variable domain: EADIYQTPRYLVIGTGKKITLECSQTMGHDKMYWYQQDPGMELHLIHYSYGVNSTEKGDLSSESTVSRIRTEHFPLTLESARPSHTSQYLCASSPDRGPSPLHFGNGTRLTVT.

V usage is TRBV29-1 and J usage is TRBJ1-3; D might be TRBD1 (5 bases). V lost 3 bases, J lost 3 bases, and 12 bases lay in between. CDR1 is SQVTM and CDR2 is ANQGSEA in the germline V gene. The CDR3 has 14 residues. CDR3 sequence reads: CSVEKGLSGNTIYF. CDR3 in DNA: TGCAGCGTTGAGAAGGGGCTAAGTGGAAACACCATATATTTT.